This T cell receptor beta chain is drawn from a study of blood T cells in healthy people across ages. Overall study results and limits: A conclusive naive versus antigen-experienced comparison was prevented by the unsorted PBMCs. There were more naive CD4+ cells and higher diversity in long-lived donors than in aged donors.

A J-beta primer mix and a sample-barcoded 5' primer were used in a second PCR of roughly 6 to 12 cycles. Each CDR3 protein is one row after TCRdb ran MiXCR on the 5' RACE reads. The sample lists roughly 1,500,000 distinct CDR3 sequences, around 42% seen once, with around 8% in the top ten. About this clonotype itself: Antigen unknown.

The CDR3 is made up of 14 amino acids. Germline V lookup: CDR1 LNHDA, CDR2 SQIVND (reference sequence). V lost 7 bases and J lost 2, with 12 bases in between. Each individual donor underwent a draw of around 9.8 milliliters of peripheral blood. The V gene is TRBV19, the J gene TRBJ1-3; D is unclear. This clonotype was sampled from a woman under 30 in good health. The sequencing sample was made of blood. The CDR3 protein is CASTTSRAGNTIYF. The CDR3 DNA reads TGTGCCAGTACCACCAGCCGGGCTGGAAACACCATATATTTT.